This TCR beta chain was captured in a study of glioma-infiltrating T cells. This clonotype was seen ten or more times. Its specificity is not known. Amplification of TCR alpha and beta CDR3 regions from RNA used iRepertoire nested multiplex PCR. TCRdb independently ran MiXCR on the multiplex PCR reads; one entry per CDR3 protein. The profile shows about 130,000 distinct CDR3 sequences, 20% to 25% of them singletons. Notes on the study in general: Very few CDR3 sequences were shared between tissue and blood.

Germline V gene lookup returns CDR1 MNHNY and CDR2 SVGAGI (reference sequence). V was cut by 0 bases and J by 9 bases, with 12 bases left in between. The CDR3 is made up of 13 amino acids. Sample: glioma tissue, nonneoplastic brain tissue, or PBMCs (not recorded which). This clonotype was sampled from a human donor with low-grade glioma or glioblastoma, undergoing nonglioma brain surgery, or in good health (not recorded which). The chain has TRBV6-6 and TRBJ2-7; D gene ambiguous. In DNA, the CDR3 is TGTGCCAGCAGTTACTCGTCGCCTATCGGGCAGTACTTC. Translating gives CASSYSSPIGQYF.